This T cell receptor (beta chain) derives from a study of CD8+CD57+ T cells in acquired aplastic anemia. TCR beta VDJ and CDR3 profiling used genomic DNA as template. TCRdb itself ran the reads through MiXCR, one entry per CDR3 protein. The sample shows under 200,000 distinct CDR3 sequences, 40% to 50% of them seen only once. Sequencing was done on patients that had shown CD8+CD57+ cell expansion by flow cytometry. The specimen sequenced was sorted CD4+, CD8+, or CD8+CD57+ T cells (not recorded which) from PBMCs. This clonotype originated in a human donor with aplastic anemia.

DNA of the CDR3: TGTGCCAGCGAGGACACGAACACTGAAGCTTTCTTT. Its protein product is CASEDTNTEAFF. The J gene is TRBJ1-1, the V gene TRBV2; a possible D gene is TRBD1 (5 bases). CDR1 SNHLY and CDR2 FYNNEI come from the germline V gene. Between the trimmed V and J ends, which lost 8 bases and 1 base, there was a span of 8 bases. The CDR3 is made up of 12 amino acids.